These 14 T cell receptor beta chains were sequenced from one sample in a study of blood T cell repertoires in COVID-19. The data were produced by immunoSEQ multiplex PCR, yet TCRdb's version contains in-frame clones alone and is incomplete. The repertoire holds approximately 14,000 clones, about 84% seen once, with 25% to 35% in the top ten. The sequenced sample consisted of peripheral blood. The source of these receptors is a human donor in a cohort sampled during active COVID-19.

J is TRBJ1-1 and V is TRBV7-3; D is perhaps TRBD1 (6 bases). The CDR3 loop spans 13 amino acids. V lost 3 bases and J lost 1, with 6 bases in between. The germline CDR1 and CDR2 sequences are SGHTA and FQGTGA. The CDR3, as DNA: TGTGCCAGCAGCTTGGGACAGAACACTGAAGCTTTCTTT. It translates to CASSLGQNTEAFF.

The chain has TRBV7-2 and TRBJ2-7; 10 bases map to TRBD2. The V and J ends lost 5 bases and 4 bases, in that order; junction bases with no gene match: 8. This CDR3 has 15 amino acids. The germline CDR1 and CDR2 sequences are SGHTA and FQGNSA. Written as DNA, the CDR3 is TGTGCCAGCAGCCCCTGGACTAGCGGAACATACGAGCAGTACTTC. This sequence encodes CASSPWTSGTYEQYF. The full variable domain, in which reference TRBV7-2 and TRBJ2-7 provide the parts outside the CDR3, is GAGVSQSPSNKVTEKGKDVELRCDPISGHTALYWYRQSLGQGLEFLIYFQGNSAPDKSGLPSDRFSAERTGGSVSTLTIQRTQQEDSAVYLCASSPWTSGTYEQYFGPGTRLTVT.

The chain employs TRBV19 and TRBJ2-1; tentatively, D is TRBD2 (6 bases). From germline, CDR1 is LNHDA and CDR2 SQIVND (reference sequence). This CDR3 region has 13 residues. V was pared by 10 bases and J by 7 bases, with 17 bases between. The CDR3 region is CANVSGPSNEQFF. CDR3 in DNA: TGTGCCAACGTGAGCGGGCCGTCAAATGAGCAGTTCTTC.

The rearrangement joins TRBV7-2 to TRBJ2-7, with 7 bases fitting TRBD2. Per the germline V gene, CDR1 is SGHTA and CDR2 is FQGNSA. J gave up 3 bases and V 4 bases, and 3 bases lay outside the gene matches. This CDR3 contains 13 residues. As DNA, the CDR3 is TGTGCCAGCAGCTCGGGACTAATCTACGAGCAGTACTTC. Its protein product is CASSSGLIYEQYF.

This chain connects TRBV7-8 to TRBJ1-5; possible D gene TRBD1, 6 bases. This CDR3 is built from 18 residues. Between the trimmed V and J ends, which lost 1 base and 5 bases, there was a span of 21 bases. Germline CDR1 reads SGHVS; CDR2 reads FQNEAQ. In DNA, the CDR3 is TGTGCCAGCAGCTTAGGGCTCTCCTTTACAGGGTTCTATCAGCCCCAGCATTTT. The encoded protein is CASSLGLSFTGFYQPQHF.

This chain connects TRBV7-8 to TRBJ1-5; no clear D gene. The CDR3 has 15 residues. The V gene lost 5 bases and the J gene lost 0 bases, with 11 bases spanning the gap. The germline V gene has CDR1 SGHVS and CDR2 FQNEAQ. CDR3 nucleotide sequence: TGTGCCAGCAGCCCCCGGACTGATAGCAATCAGCCCCAGCATTTT. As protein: CASSPRTDSNQPQHF.

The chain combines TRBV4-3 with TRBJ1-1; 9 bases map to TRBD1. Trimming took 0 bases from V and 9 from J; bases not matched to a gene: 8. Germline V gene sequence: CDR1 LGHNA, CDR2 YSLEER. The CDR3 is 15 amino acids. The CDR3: CASSQDRGTGLKAFF. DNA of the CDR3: TGCGCCAGCAGCCAAGATAGGGGGACAGGGTTGAAAGCTTTCTTT.

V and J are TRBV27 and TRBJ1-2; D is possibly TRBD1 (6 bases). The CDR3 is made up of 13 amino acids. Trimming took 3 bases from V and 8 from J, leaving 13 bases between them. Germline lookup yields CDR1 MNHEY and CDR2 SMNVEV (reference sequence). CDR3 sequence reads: CASSFLRQEGYTF. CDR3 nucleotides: TGTGCCAGCAGTTTCCTTCGACAGGAGGGCTACACCTTC.

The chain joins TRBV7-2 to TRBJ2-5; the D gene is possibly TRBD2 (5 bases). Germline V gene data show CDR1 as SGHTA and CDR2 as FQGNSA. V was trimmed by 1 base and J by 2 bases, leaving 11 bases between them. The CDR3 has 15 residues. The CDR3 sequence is CASSLGLASQETQYF. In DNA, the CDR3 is TGTGCCAGCAGCTTAGGATTAGCGTCACAAGAGACCCAGTACTTC.

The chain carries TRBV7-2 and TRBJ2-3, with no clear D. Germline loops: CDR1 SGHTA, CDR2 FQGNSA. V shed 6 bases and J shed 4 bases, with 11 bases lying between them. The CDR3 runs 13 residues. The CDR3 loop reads CASSYGVPDTQYF. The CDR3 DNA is TGTGCCAGCAGTTACGGAGTTCCAGATACGCAGTATTTT.

CDR3 residues: CASSLQGPQGKLFF. The CDR3 DNA follows: TGCGCCAGCAGCCTTCAGGGGCCCCAGGGGAAACTGTTTTTT. This chain connects TRBV4-1 to TRBJ1-4; possibly TRBD1 for D (6 bases). With 4 bases removed from V and 11 bases from J, the gap between germline ends came to 17 bases. The CDR3 contains 14 residues. Germline values: CDR1 MGHRA, CDR2 YSYEKL.

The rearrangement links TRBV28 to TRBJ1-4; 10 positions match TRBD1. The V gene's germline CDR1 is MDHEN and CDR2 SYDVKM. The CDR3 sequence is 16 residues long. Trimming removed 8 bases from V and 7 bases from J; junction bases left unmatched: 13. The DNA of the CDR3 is TGTGCCAGCCGCTATCATCAGGGACAGGGGATTGAAAAACTGTTTTTT. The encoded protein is CASRYHQGQGIEKLFF.

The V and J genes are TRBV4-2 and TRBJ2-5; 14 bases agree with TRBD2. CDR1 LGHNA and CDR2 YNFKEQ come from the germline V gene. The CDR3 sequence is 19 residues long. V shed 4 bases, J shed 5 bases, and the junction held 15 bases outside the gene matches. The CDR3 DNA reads TGTGCCAGCAGCCCCCAAGGGACTAGCGGGAGACAGGGGTCTGAGACCCAGTACTTC. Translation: CASSPQGTSGRQGSETQYF.

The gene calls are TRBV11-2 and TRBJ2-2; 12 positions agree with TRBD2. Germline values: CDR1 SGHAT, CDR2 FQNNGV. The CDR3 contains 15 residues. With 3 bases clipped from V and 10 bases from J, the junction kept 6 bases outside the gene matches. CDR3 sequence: CASSFWTSGTLELFF. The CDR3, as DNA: TGTGCCAGCAGCTTTTGGACTAGCGGGACCCTGGAGCTGTTTTTT.